Shown below are 30 T cell receptor beta chains from a single sample sequenced in a study of OX40 agonist ivuxolimab in advanced cancers. This table comes from immunoSEQ multiplex PCR, and its TCRdb copy is limited to in-frame clones, with some not included. In the table there are 150,000 to 190,000 clones, 94% of which are singletons. The source was CD4+ or CD8+ T cells sorted from blood, collected in a trial of the OX40 agonist ivuxolimab. Source of these receptors: an adult with an advanced solid tumor such as melanoma, head and neck, liver or kidney cancer.

The DNA for the CDR3 is TGTGCCAGCTTATTCGACGGGACAGGGGTTCGCGGGGAGCTGTTTTTT. The encoded protein is CASLFDGTGVRGELFF. The V call is TRBV18, the J call TRBJ2-2, with TRBD1 matching over 10 bases. The CDR3 covers 16 residues. Looked up from germline, CDR1 is KGHSH and CDR2 is LQKENI. The J segment lost 7 bases and the V segment lost 7 bases, leaving 12 bases of the junction unmatched.

The chain combines TRBV5-1 with TRBJ1-1, with D possibly TRBD1 on 6 matching bases. Germline-derived CDR1 and CDR2 are SGHRS and YFSETQ. Trimming left V 0 bases short and J 10 bases short, with 16 bases between. The CDR3 has 14 residues. CDR3 DNA sequence: TGCGCCAGCAGCTTGGCCGATAGCCAGGGGAGAGCTTTCTTT. As protein: CASSLADSQGRAFF.

The chain employs TRBV10-1 and TRBJ2-5, with 8 bases matching TRBD1. The CDR3 covers 15 residues. Trimming at V came to 5 bases and at J to 2 bases, leaving 7 bases not matched to a gene. CDR1 and CDR2 from the germline V gene are WNHNN and SYGVQD (reference sequence). CDR3 DNA: TGCGCCAGCAGTACCGGACAGGGAAGGCAAGAGACCCAGTACTTC. Translated: CASSTGQGRQETQYF.

This clone was seen only once. The chain carries TRBV5-1 and TRBJ2-5; 9 bases line up with TRBD2. J gave up 9 bases and V 4 bases, and 16 bases lay outside the gene matches. Germline V lookup: CDR1 SGHRS, CDR2 YFSETQ. This CDR3 region has 16 residues. The CDR3 sequence: CASSPTVAGGRRAQYF. The CDR3 region has the DNA TGCGCCAGCAGCCCAACGGTTGCGGGGGGGCGGAGGGCCCAGTACTTC.

This chain uses TRBV4-1 with TRBJ1-1; D is unresolved. Deletions cut 0 bases from V and 3 bases from J, with 5 bases between. This CDR3 is built from 13 residues. Germline V lookup: CDR1 MGHRA, CDR2 YSYEKL. The CDR3, as DNA: TGCGCCAGCAGCCAAGATACCTACACTGAAGCTTTCTTT. It yields the protein CASSQDTYTEAFF.

This sequence joins TRBV9 and TRBJ2-5; 8 bases line up with TRBD1. Germline values: CDR1 SGDLS, CDR2 YYNGEE. The V gene end was trimmed by 2 bases and the J gene end by 4 bases; junction bases not matched to a gene: 7. The CDR3 consists of 15 residues. CDR3 sequence reads: CASSVSLDRAETQYF. The CDR3, as DNA: TGTGCCAGCAGCGTGAGCTTGGACAGGGCAGAGACCCAGTACTTC.

The chain carries TRBV9 and TRBJ2-5; D may be TRBD1 (5 bases). The CDR3 spans 14 residues. V was clipped by 3 bases and J by 2 bases, with 11 bases between them. Germline CDR1 SGDLS, CDR2 YYNGEE. The CDR3 coding sequence is TGTGCCAGCAGCGCCCGACAGCTACAAGAGACCCAGTACTTC. Its protein is CASSARQLQETQYF.

The rearrangement uses TRBV6-5 and TRBJ2-1; 15 bases align to TRBD2. The CDR3 is made up of 16 amino acids. Trimming removed 4 bases from V and 9 bases from J; junction bases left unmatched: 7. Germline V CDR1 and CDR2: MNHEY, SVGAGI. The CDR3 DNA sequence: TGTGCCAGCAGTTCCCCCGGACTAGCGGGAGGGGGTGAGCAGTTCTTC. Its translation is CASSSPGLAGGGEQFF.

The V call is TRBV6-1, the J call TRBJ1-1; possible D gene TRBD1, 5 bases. The CDR3 runs to 14 residues. Germline values: CDR1 MNHNS, CDR2 SASEGT. The V gene lost 2 bases and the J gene lost 5 bases, with 12 bases spanning the gap. CDR3 residues: CASSERGSGTEAFF. Written as DNA, the CDR3 is TGTGCCAGCAGTGAAAGGGGATCGGGGACTGAAGCTTTCTTT.

The chain joins TRBV27 to TRBJ2-7, with 14 bases lining up with TRBD2. V trimming: 4 bases; J trimming: 2 bases; junction bases outside the gene matches: 1. The V gene's germline CDR1 is MNHEY and CDR2 SMNVEV (reference sequence). This CDR3 spans 15 amino acids. DNA of the CDR3: TGTGCCAGCAGTTCGGGACTAGCGGGAGCCTACGAGCAGTACTTC. As protein: CASSSGLAGAYEQYF.

The rearrangement links TRBV5-6 to TRBJ1-4; 9 bases are a match to TRBD1. CDR3 length equals 15 residues. CDR1 SGHDT and CDR2 YYEEEE come from the germline V gene. The J segment lost 8 bases and the V segment lost 1 base, leaving 6 bases of the junction unmatched. CDR3 in amino acids: CASSLYRGLREKLFF. As DNA, the CDR3 is TGTGCCAGCAGCTTGTACAGGGGGCTAAGGGAAAAACTGTTTTTT.

The V gene is TRBV4-3, the J gene TRBJ1-5, with D perhaps TRBD1 (6 bases). V lost 0 bases, J lost 8 bases, and 14 bases lay in between. This CDR3 is built from 15 residues. Germline lookup yields CDR1 LGHNA and CDR2 YSLEER. The CDR3, as DNA: TGCGCCAGCAGCCAAGATGGCTGGGGGCAGGAGCCCCAGCATTTT. Its protein product is CASSQDGWGQEPQHF.

The chain has TRBV6-5 and TRBJ2-3; weak D call: TRBD2 (6 bases). From germline, CDR1 is MNHEY and CDR2 SVGAGI. V gave up 0 bases and J gave up 5 bases, with 12 bases separating them. The CDR3 has 15 residues. DNA for the CDR3: TGTGCCAGCAGTTACTCGGGAGGCCGGGGAGATACGCAGTATTTT. Its protein is CASSYSGGRGDTQYF.

The genes are TRBV28 and TRBJ1-5, with TRBD1 as a possible D gene (6 bases). Looked up from germline, CDR1 is MDHEN and CDR2 is SYDVKM. The V and J ends lost 7 bases and 0 bases respectively, with 13 bases between them. The CDR3 runs 15 residues. This chain's CDR3 is CASTWTVNSNQPQHF. Here the CDR3 DNA reads TGTGCCAGCACCTGGACAGTAAATAGCAATCAGCCCCAGCATTTT. The whole variable domain, filled in from reference TRBV28 and TRBJ1-5, reads DVKVTQSSRYLVKRTGEKVFLECVQDMDHENMFWYRQDPGLGLRLIYFSYDVKMKEKGDIPEGYSVSREKKERFSLILESASTNQTSMYLCASTWTVNSNQPQHFGDGTRLSIL.

The V gene is TRBV11-2, the J gene TRBJ1-5; D ambiguous. Trimming removed 0 bases from V and 0 bases from J, with 12 bases in between. Germline V gene data show CDR1 as SGHAT and CDR2 as FQNNGV. The CDR3 has 17 residues. The DNA for the CDR3 is TGTGCCAGCAGCTTAGATGTTTTGAGAAGTAGCAATCAGCCCCAGCATTTT. Amino acids: CASSLDVLRSSNQPQHF.

CDR3 region: CAISGQERNYGYTF. The CDR3 region has the DNA TGTGCCATCAGTGGACAGGAACGTAACTATGGCTACACCTTC. The genes are TRBV10-3 and TRBJ1-2, with a weak D call TRBD1 (6 bases). This CDR3 spans 14 amino acids. CDR1 ENHRY and CDR2 SYGVKD come from the germline V gene. The ends were cut back, 4 bases at V and 1 base at J, with 10 bases in the middle.

The chain combines TRBV12-5 with TRBJ2-5, with no clear D. V lost 0 bases and J lost 1, with 12 bases in between. CDR1 LGHNT and CDR2 FRNRAP come from the germline V gene. The CDR3 spans 16 residues. CDR3 DNA sequence: TGTGCTAGTGGTTTGGTCGCAGGACGGCGCCAAGAGACCCAGTACTTC. Translated, it gives CASGLVAGRRQETQYF.

Details on this clone: Distinct nucleotide sequences in the sample also encode this CDR3. The V and J genes are TRBV19 and TRBJ1-2; possible D gene TRBD1, 6 bases. V was cut by 3 bases and J by 1 base, with 12 bases left in between. CDR3 length: 15 residues. Germline CDR1 reads LNHDA; CDR2 reads SQIVND (reference sequence). The CDR3, as DNA: TGTGCCAGTAGTATTGTTGGACAGCTTAACTATGGCTACACCTTC. Protein product: CASSIVGQLNYGYTF.

The chain couples TRBV11-2 to TRBJ1-1; D is unresolved. V lost 5 bases and J lost 1, with 14 bases in between. CDR3 length equals 15 residues. Germline CDR1 is SGHAT and CDR2 is FQNNGV. CDR3 DNA sequence: TGTGCCAGCAGCCGGGAGCCGGGGTGGAACACTGAAGCTTTCTTT. Translating it yields CASSREPGWNTEAFF.

CDR3 in DNA: TGTGCCATCAGTGAGAGGGCAGGGCCCGGAGGGTCACCCAATGAAAAACTGTTTTTT. Translated, it gives CAISERAGPGGSPNEKLFF. The V and J genes are TRBV10-3 and TRBJ1-4; possibly TRBD1 for D (5 bases). V was shortened by 2 bases and J by 5 bases, with 24 bases between the two germline ends. Germline-derived CDR1 and CDR2 are ENHRY and SYGVKD. This CDR3 comprises 19 residues.

This chain joins TRBV7-2 and TRBJ2-3, with D perhaps matching TRBD2 (7 bases). Trimming pared 8 bases from V and 0 bases from J, leaving 15 bases between. Germline lookup yields CDR1 SGHTA and CDR2 FQGNSA. The CDR3 extends over 15 amino acids. CDR3 protein: CASLSAGASTDTQYF. Written as DNA, the CDR3 is TGTGCCAGCCTCTCTGCGGGGGCTAGCACAGATACGCAGTATTTT.

With respect to this clone: A junction boundary mismatches the germline segment, possibly from a read error. DNA for the CDR3: TGTGCTAGCAGCCTGACCGCCATTTCCTACAATGAGCAGTTCTTC. Protein sequence: CASSLTAISYNEQFF. The J gene is TRBJ2-1, the V gene TRBV7-7; no reliable D call. CDR3 length: 15 amino acids. In germline, CDR1 is SSHAT, CDR2 FNYEAQ (reference sequence).

The gene calls are TRBV4-3 and TRBJ2-7, with D perhaps matching TRBD1 (5 bases). This CDR3 is 15 amino acids long. Trimming shortened V by 0 bases and J by 6 bases, and 15 bases separated the two germline ends. Germline V gene lookup returns CDR1 LGHNA and CDR2 YSLEER. The CDR3 DNA follows: TGCGCCAGCAGCCAAGATAGGGGCAGGGTGCGCGAGCAGTACTTC. Protein sequence: CASSQDRGRVREQYF.

This clone appeared once. The chain couples TRBV5-8 to TRBJ2-5; D is possibly TRBD1 (5 bases). The ends were cut back, 4 bases at V and 2 bases at J, with 18 bases in the middle. Germline CDR1 is SGHTS and CDR2 is YDEGEE. The CDR3 length is 16 residues. The chain's CDR3 is CASSKGLGNGQETQYF. CDR3 DNA sequence: TGTGCCAGCAGCAAGGGGTTGGGGAATGGACAAGAGACCCAGTACTTC.

The chain employs TRBV11-2 and TRBJ2-7, with TRBD1 matching over 12 bases. Germline V gene lookup returns CDR1 SGHAT and CDR2 FQNNGV. CDR3 size: 15 residues. V shed 4 bases and J 2 bases; nucleotides not matched to a gene: 3. The CDR3 DNA reads TGTGCCAGCAGCTACCGGGACAGGGGGCCCTACGAGCAGTACTTC. Translation: CASSYRDRGPYEQYF.

The V call is TRBV28, the J call TRBJ1-5; D is uncertain. Trimming shortened V by 2 bases and J by 2 bases, and 13 bases separated the two germline ends. This CDR3 region has 16 residues. Germline V lookup: CDR1 MDHEN, CDR2 SYDVKM. CDR3 residues: CASSLRPDGGNQPQHF. DNA of the CDR3: TGTGCCAGCAGTTTACGTCCAGATGGAGGCAATCAGCCCCAGCATTTT.

The count of this clone is one. The chain couples TRBV7-2 to TRBJ2-7; either TRBD1 or TRBD2 may supply D (5 bases each). Trimming removed 2 bases at V and 3 bases at J, with 8 bases between. The CDR3 has 13 residues. CDR1 and CDR2 from the germline V gene are SGHTA and FQGNSA. The CDR3 DNA reads as TGTGCCAGCAGCTTAAGGGACGGCTACGAGCAGTACTTC. Its translation is CASSLRDGYEQYF.

This clone has only a few counts. The CDR3 DNA sequence: TGTGCCAGCAGCTTGGGGGCCAGGACATTCACAGATACGCAGTATTTT. Translation gives CASSLGARTFTDTQYF. V usage is TRBV5-4 and J usage is TRBJ2-3; a possible D gene is TRBD1 (5 bases). The CDR3 is 16 amino acids. Trimming took 0 bases from V and 2 from J, leaving 13 bases between them. CDR1 and CDR2 from the germline V gene are SGHNT and YYREEE (reference sequence).

Here the CDR3 DNA reads TGCGCCAGCAGTGAGTTGGACCGAGGGGACAATCAGCCCCAGCATTTT. This sequence encodes CASSELDRGDNQPQHF. V usage is TRBV10-1 and J usage is TRBJ1-5; possible D gene TRBD1, 5 bases. The germline V gene encodes CDR1 WNHNN and CDR2 SYGVQD (reference sequence). V dropped 1 base and J dropped 3 bases, with 13 bases sitting between them. The length of the CDR3 is 16 residues.

The chain uses TRBV30 and TRBJ2-7, with 10 nucleotides matching TRBD1. Germline CDR1 reads GTSNPN; CDR2 reads SVGIG (reference sequence). Trimming at V came to 0 bases and at J to 10 bases, leaving 9 bases not matched to a gene. The CDR3 is 14 residues long. Here the CDR3 reads CAWSVPGQGGYQYF. The CDR3 nucleotides read TGTGCCTGGAGTGTGCCCGGACAGGGGGGATATCAGTACTTC.